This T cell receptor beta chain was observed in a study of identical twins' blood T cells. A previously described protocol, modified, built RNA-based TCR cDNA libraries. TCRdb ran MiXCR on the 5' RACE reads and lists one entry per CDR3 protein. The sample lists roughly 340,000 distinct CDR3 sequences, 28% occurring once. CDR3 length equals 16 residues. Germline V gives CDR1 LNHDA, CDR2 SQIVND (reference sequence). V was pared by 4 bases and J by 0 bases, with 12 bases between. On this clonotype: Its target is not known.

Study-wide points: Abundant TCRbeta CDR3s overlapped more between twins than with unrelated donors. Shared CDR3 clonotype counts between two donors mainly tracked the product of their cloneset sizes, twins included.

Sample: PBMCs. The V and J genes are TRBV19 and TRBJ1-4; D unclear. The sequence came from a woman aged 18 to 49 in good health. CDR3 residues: CASSTGLSATNEKLFF. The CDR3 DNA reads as TGTGCCAGTAGTACGGGGTTGTCGGCAACTAATGAAAAACTGTTTTTT.